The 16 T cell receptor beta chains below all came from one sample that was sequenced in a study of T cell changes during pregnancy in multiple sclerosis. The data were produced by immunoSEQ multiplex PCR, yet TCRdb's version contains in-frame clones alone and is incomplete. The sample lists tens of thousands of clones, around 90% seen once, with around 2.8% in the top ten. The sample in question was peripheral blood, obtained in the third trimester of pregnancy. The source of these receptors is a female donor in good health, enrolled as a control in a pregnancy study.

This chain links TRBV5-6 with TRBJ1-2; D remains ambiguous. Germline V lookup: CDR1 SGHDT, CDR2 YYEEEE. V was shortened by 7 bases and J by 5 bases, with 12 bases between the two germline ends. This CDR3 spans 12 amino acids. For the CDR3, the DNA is TGTGCCAGCCGACTTTCCTCATATGGCTACACCTTC. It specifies CASRLSSYGYTF.

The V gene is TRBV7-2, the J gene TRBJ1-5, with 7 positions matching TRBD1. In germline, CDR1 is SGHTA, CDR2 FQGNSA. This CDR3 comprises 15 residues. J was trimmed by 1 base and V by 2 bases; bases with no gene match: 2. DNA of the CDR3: TGTGCCAGCAGCTTAAGGGGACAGAGCAATCAGCCCCAGCATTTT. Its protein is CASSLRGQSNQPQHF.

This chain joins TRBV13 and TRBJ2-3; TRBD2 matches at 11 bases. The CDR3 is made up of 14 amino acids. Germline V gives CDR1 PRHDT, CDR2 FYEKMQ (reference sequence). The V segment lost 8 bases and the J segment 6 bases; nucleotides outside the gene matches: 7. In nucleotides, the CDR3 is TGTGCCAGCGGTGGTAGCGGGGGGGTGGATACGCAGTATTTT. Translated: CASGGSGGVDTQYF. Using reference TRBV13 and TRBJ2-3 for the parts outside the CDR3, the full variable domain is AAGVIQSPRHLIKEKRETATLKCYPIPRHDTVYWYQQGPGQDPQFLISFYEKMQSDKGSIPDRFSAQQFSDYHSELNMSSLELGDSALYFCASGGSGGVDTQYFGPGTRLTVL.

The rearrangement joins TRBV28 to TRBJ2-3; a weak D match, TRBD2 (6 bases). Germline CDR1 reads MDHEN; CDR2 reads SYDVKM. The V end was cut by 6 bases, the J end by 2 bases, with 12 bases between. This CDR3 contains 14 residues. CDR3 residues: CASRSGLSTDTQYF. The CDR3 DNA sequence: TGTGCCAGCAGATCGGGACTTTCCACAGATACGCAGTATTTT. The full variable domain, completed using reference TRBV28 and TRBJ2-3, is DVKVTQSSRYLVKRTGEKVFLECVQDMDHENMFWYRQDPGLGLRLIYFSYDVKMKEKGDIPEGYSVSREKKERFSLILESASTNQTSMYLCASRSGLSTDTQYFGPGTRLTVL.

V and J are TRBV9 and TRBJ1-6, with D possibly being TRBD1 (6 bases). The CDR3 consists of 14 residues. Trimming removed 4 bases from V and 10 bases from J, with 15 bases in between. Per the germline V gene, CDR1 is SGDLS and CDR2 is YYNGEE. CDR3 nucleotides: TGTGCCAGCAGCCCTGGGACATTTGGATCACCCCTCCACTTT. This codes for CASSPGTFGSPLHF.

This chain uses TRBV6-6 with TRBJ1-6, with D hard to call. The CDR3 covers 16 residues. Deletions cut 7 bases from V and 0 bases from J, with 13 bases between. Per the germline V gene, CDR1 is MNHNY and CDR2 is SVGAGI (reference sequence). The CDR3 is CASTYDGHSYNSPLHF. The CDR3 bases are TGTGCCAGCACCTATGATGGGCACTCCTATAATTCACCCCTCCACTTT.

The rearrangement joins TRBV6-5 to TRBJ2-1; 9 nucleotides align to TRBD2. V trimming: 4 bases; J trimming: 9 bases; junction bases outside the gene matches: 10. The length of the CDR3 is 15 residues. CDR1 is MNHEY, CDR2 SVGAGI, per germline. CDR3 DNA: TGTGCCAGCAGTTTCGGGGCGGGAGGGCAGGGTGAGCAGTTCTTC. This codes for CASSFGAGGQGEQFF.

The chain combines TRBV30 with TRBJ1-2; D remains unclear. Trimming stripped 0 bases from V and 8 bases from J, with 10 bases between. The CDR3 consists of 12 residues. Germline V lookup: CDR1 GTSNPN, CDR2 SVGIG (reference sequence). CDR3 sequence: CAWSVQRRGYTF. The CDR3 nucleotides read TGTGCCTGGAGTGTACAACGAAGAGGCTACACCTTC.

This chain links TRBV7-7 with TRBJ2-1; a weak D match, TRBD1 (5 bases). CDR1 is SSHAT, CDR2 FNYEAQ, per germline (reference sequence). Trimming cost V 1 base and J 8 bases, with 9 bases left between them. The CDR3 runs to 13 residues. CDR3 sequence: CASSLGTGYEQFF. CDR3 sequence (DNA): TGTGCCAGCAGCTTAGGTACAGGATATGAGCAGTTCTTC.

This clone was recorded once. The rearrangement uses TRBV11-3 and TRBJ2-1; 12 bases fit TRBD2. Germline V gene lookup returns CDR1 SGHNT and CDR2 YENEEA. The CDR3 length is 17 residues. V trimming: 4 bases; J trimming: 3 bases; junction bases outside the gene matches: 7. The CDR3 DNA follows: TGTGCCAGCAGCTCGAGACTAGCGGGAGAAGGCTACAATGAGCAGTTCTTC. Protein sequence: CASSSRLAGEGYNEQFF.

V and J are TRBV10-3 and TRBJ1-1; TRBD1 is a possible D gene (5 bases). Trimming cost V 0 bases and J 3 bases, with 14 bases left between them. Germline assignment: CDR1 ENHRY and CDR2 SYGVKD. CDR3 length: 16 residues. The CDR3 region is CAISESNRGGYTEAFF. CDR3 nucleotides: TGTGCCATCAGTGAGTCTAATAGGGGAGGGTACACTGAAGCTTTCTTT.

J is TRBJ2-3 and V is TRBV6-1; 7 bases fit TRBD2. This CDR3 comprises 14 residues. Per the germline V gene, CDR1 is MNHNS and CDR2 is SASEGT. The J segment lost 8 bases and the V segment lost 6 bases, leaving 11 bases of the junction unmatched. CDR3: CASRALTSIVTQYF. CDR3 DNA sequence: TGTGCCAGCAGGGCCTTGACTAGCATAGTTACGCAGTATTTT.

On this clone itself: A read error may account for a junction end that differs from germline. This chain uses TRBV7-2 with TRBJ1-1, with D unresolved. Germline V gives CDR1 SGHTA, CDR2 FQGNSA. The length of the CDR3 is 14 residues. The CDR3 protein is CVSSLAVRNTEAFF. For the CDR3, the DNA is TGTGTCAGCAGCTTAGCGGTGAGGAACACTGAAGCTTTCTTT.

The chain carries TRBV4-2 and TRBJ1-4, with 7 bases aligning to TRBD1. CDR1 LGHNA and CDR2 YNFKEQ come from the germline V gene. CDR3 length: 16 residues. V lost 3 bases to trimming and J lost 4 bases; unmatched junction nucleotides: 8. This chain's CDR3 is CASSQVFTGVNEKLFF. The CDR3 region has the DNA TGTGCCAGCAGCCAGGTTTTTACAGGGGTTAATGAAAAACTGTTTTTT.

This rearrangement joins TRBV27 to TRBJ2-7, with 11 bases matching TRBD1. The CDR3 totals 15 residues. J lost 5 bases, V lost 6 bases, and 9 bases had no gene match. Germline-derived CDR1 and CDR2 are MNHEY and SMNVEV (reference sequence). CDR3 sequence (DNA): TGTGCCAGCAGCTTCCGGGACAGGGGGAGCAACGAGCAGTACTTC. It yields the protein CASSFRDRGSNEQYF.

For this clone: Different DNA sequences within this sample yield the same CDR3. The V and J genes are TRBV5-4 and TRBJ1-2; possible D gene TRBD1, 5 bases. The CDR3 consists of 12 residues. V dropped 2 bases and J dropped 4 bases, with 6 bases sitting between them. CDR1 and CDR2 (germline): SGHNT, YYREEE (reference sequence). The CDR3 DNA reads TGTGCCAGCAGCTTCGACAGCTATGGCTACACCTTC. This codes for CASSFDSYGYTF.